The next 24 T cell receptor beta chains were all read from a single sample in a study of blood T cell repertoires in COVID-19. The assay was immunoSEQ multiplex PCR, and TCRdb's table has in-frame clones only and misses some. The sample yields around 85,000 clones, around 88% seen once. Input material: peripheral blood. Receptor source: a man aged 60 to 75 with acute or convalescent COVID-19.

This chain connects TRBV5-6 to TRBJ1-3; TRBD1 agrees at 7 bases. CDR3 length: 16 residues. V shed 1 base, J shed 2 bases, and the junction held 6 bases outside the gene matches. Germline V CDR1 and CDR2: SGHDT, YYEEEE. This chain's CDR3 is CASSLQGEFTGNTIYF. The CDR3 DNA follows: TGTGCCAGCAGCTTGCAGGGGGAGTTTACTGGAAACACCATATATTTT.

CDR3 protein: CASSPSVDTQYF. CDR3 in DNA: TGTGCCAGCTCCCCAAGCGTAGATACGCAGTATTTT. The J gene is TRBJ2-3, the V gene TRBV18; no clear D. The germline V gene encodes CDR1 KGHSH and CDR2 LQKENI. The CDR3 is made up of 12 amino acids. The V and J ends lost 6 bases and 5 bases respectively, with 9 bases between them.

V usage is TRBV7-3 and J usage is TRBJ2-3; a weak D match, TRBD1 (7 bases). This CDR3 has 15 amino acids. Between the trimmed V and J ends, which lost 2 bases and 6 bases, there was a span of 15 bases. CDR1 SGHTA and CDR2 FQGTGA come from the germline V gene. The CDR3 loop reads CASSLGGGPGDTQYF. CDR3 coding DNA: TGTGCCAGCAGCTTAGGAGGGGGCCCCGGGGATACGCAGTATTTT.

The chain has TRBV6-2 or TRBV6-3 and TRBJ1-3; 9 positions match TRBD1. Trimming removed 6 bases from V and 5 bases from J; junction bases left unmatched: 5. Looked up from germline, CDR1 is MNHEY and CDR2 is SVGEGT. This CDR3 is built from 14 residues. CDR3 coding DNA: TGTGCCAGCAGCCAACAGGGGGCCCGAAACACCATATATTTT. Protein product: CASSQQGARNTIYF.

V is TRBV19 and J is TRBJ1-6, with TRBD1 matching 9 bases. CDR3 length: 18 amino acids. After removal of 5 bases from V and 9 bases from J, the junction contained 17 bases not matched to a gene. The germline gives CDR1 LNHDA, CDR2 SQIVND (reference sequence). This CDR3 is CASSGWDRAQVAGSPLHF. CDR3 nucleotides: TGTGCCAGTAGTGGTTGGGACAGGGCACAAGTCGCGGGTTCACCCCTCCACTTT.

The V gene is TRBV12-3 or TRBV12-4, the J gene TRBJ1-4; D call uncertain. V was trimmed by 3 bases and J by 7 bases, leaving 9 bases between them. This CDR3 comprises 13 residues. The CDR3 nucleotides read TGTGCCAGCAGTTTTGGTACGGGTGAAAAACTGTTTTTT. Protein: CASSFGTGEKLFF.

This rearrangement joins TRBV6-5 to TRBJ1-1; D gene ambiguous. Germline V lookup: CDR1 MNHEY, CDR2 SVGAGI. Trimming took 6 bases from V and 4 from J, leaving 3 bases between them. CDR3 length: 10 amino acids. Written as DNA, the CDR3 is TGTGCCAGCAGCTTCACTGAAGCTTTCTTT. This translates into CASSFTEAFF.

The chain employs TRBV6-5 and TRBJ2-1; 10 bases fit TRBD2. CDR3 length equals 15 residues. The V and J ends lost 7 bases and 8 bases, in that order; junction bases with no gene match: 11. Germline V gives CDR1 MNHEY, CDR2 SVGAGI. Here the CDR3 DNA reads TGTGCCAGCACCTTACTAGCGGGGTTGATGGATGAGCAGTTCTTC. It codes for CASTLLAGLMDEQFF.

This clone was seen only once. The CDR3 reads CATSDHRGGGNEQFF. The CDR3 DNA follows: TGTGCCACCAGTGATCATCGGGGGGGTGGGAATGAGCAGTTCTTC. J is TRBJ2-1 and V is TRBV24-1; 8 nucleotides align to TRBD2. The germline V gene encodes CDR1 KGHDR and CDR2 SFDVKD. This CDR3 has 15 residues. V was pared by 3 bases and J by 7 bases, with 7 bases of the junction left unmatched.

The J gene is TRBJ2-2, the V gene TRBV5-1, with D uncertain. The CDR3 runs to 14 residues. Trimming cost V 0 bases and J 5 bases, with 8 bases left between them. CDR1 SGHRS and CDR2 YFSETQ come from the germline V gene. CDR3 DNA: TGCGCCAGCAGCTTGGGGCAGAGGACCGGGGAGCTGTTTTTT. This translates into CASSLGQRTGELFF.

Only one count was recorded for this clone. The V gene is TRBV18, the J gene TRBJ1-1; 9 nucleotides line up with TRBD1. Germline V gene data show CDR1 as KGHSH and CDR2 as LQKENI. CDR3 length equals 15 residues. V gave up 4 bases and J gave up 3 bases; unmatched junction bases: 6. CDR3: CASSRDRASDTEAFF. CDR3 nucleotide sequence: TGTGCCAGCTCACGGGACAGGGCGTCGGACACTGAAGCTTTCTTT.

This chain joins TRBV5-1 and TRBJ2-2; D is perhaps TRBD2 (6 bases). Germline lookup yields CDR1 SGHRS and CDR2 YFSETQ. V was trimmed by 0 bases and J by 4 bases, leaving 10 bases between them. The CDR3 covers 15 residues. The CDR3 loop is CASSLGHGGTGELFF. The CDR3 DNA reads as TGCGCCAGCAGCTTGGGGCACGGGGGCACCGGGGAGCTGTTTTTT.

This sequence joins TRBV2 and TRBJ2-5, with TRBD2 identical over 12 bases. CDR1 SNHLY and CDR2 FYNNEI come from the germline V gene. The CDR3 extends over 15 amino acids. Trimming at V came to 6 bases and at J to 4 bases, leaving 6 bases not matched to a gene. Written as DNA, the CDR3 is TGTGCCAGCAGAGCGACGACTAGCGGGGGAGAGACCCAGTACTTC. Its translation is CASRATTSGGETQYF. The full variable domain, its missing parts supplied by reference TRBV2 and TRBJ2-5, is EPEVTQTPSHQVTQMGQEVILRCVPISNHLYFYWYRQILGQKVEFLVSFYNNEISEKSEIFDDQFSVERPDGSNFTLKIRSTKLEDSAMYFCASRATTSGGETQYFGPGTRLLVL.

This chain connects TRBV5-8 to TRBJ2-2, with 11 bases aligning to TRBD2. Germline CDR1 SGHTS, CDR2 YDEGEE. This CDR3 contains 15 residues. With V trimmed by 7 bases and J by 4 bases, 6 bases remained unmatched. As DNA, the CDR3 is TGTGCCAGCCGGGGACTAGCGGACTTCACCGGGGAGCTGTTTTTT. Translating it yields CASRGLADFTGELFF. Supplemented by reference TRBV5-8 and TRBJ2-2, the full variable domain reads EAGVTQSPTHLIKTRGQQATLRCSPISGHTSVYWYQQALGLGLQFLLWYDEGEERNRGNFPPRFSGRQFPNYSSELNVNALELEDSALYLCASRGLADFTGELFFGEGSRLTVL.

The rearrangement uses TRBV14 and TRBJ2-1; 9 nucleotides line up with TRBD1. The V and J ends lost 2 bases and 4 bases, in that order; junction bases with no gene match: 12. The CDR3 loop spans 18 amino acids. The V gene's germline CDR1 is SGHDN and CDR2 FVKESK. CDR3 residues: CASSQSYRGRRGYNEQFF. In nucleotides, the CDR3 is TGTGCCAGCAGCCAAAGCTACAGGGGGCGAAGAGGGTACAATGAGCAGTTCTTC.

V and J are TRBV20-1 and TRBJ2-2, with D perhaps matching TRBD1 (5 bases). Trimming removed 3 bases at V and 0 bases at J, with 11 bases between. Germline V gene sequence: CDR1 DFQATT, CDR2 SNEGSKA (reference sequence). The CDR3 is 15 amino acids. CDR3 in amino acids: CSASLGRSNTGELFF. CDR3 DNA sequence: TGCAGTGCTAGTCTGGGGCGGTCGAACACCGGGGAGCTGTTTTTT.

The rearrangement links TRBV6-4 to TRBJ1-5; no definite D call. Trimming removed 3 bases at V and 6 bases at J, with 9 bases between. CDR1 MRHNA and CDR2 SNTAGT come from the germline V gene. The CDR3 runs 13 residues. The CDR3 DNA reads as TGTGCCAGCAGTGATAGGGAGGGTCAGCCCCAGCATTTT. Its translation is CASSDREGQPQHF.

The chain uses TRBV24-1 and TRBJ2-3, with D perhaps TRBD2 (7 bases). CDR1 and CDR2 (germline): KGHDR, SFDVKD. The CDR3 loop spans 17 amino acids. Between the trimmed V and J ends, which lost 5 bases and 2 bases, there was a span of 19 bases. The CDR3 DNA reads as TGTGCCACCAGTGGCCAAGGGGGTAGCGGGTCCACAGATACGCAGTATTTT. Translating gives CATSGQGGSGSTDTQYF.

The chain joins TRBV13 to TRBJ2-3; 10 nucleotides agree with TRBD2. CDR1 PRHDT and CDR2 FYEKMQ come from the germline V gene (reference sequence). The CDR3 is 17 residues long. Trimming took 3 bases from V and 0 from J; bases not matched to a gene: 6. The CDR3 spells CASSFLAGVPSTDTQYF. The CDR3 DNA reads TGTGCCAGCAGCTTCCTAGCGGGGGTCCCGAGCACAGATACGCAGTATTTT. Drawing the rest from reference TRBV13 and TRBJ2-3, the complete variable domain is AAGVIQSPRHLIKEKRETATLKCYPIPRHDTVYWYQQGPGQDPQFLISFYEKMQSDKGSIPDRFSAQQFSDYHSELNMSSLELGDSALYFCASSFLAGVPSTDTQYFGPGTRLTVL.

The chain combines TRBV7-2 with TRBJ2-3; TRBD1 is a possible D gene (6 bases). This CDR3 has 16 amino acids. CDR1 and CDR2 (germline): SGHTA, FQGNSA. Trimming left V 2 bases short and J 4 bases short, with 16 bases between. CDR3 DNA sequence: TGTGCCAGCAGCTTAAACGGAGTAGGGGGTGCAGATACGCAGTATTTT. Translated, it gives CASSLNGVGGADTQYF. Variable domain in full (rest from reference TRBV7-2 and TRBJ2-3): GAGVSQSPSNKVTEKGKDVELRCDPISGHTALYWYRQSLGQGLEFLIYFQGNSAPDKSGLPSDRFSAERTGGSVSTLTIQRTQQEDSAVYLCASSLNGVGGADTQYFGPGTRLTVL.

V is TRBV4-1 and J is TRBJ2-2; D perhaps matches TRBD1 (5 bases). CDR3 size: 15 residues. CDR1 and CDR2 (germline): MGHRA, YSYEKL. V was shortened by 0 bases and J by 5 bases, with 10 bases between the two germline ends. The CDR3 spells CASSQEGARTGELFF. The CDR3, as DNA: TGCGCCAGCAGCCAAGAAGGGGCCCGGACCGGGGAGCTGTTTTTT.

The chain uses TRBV12-3 or TRBV12-4 and TRBJ2-7; 7 bases agree with TRBD1. With V trimmed by 3 bases and J by 6 bases, 2 bases remained unmatched. The CDR3 runs 12 residues. CDR3: CASSFPGGEQYF. The CDR3 region has the DNA TGTGCCAGCAGTTTCCCAGGGGGCGAGCAGTACTTC.

The chain uses TRBV3-1 (or the pseudogene TRBV3-2) and TRBJ2-1; perhaps TRBD1 as D (6 bases). The V gene's germline CDR1 is LGHDT and CDR2 YNNKEL (reference sequence). V gave up 4 bases and J gave up 9 bases, with 10 bases separating them. This CDR3 contains 12 residues. DNA for the CDR3: TGTGCCAGCAGCCGGGCAGGGGTTGAGCAGTTCTTC. Translating it yields CASSRAGVEQFF.

V usage is TRBV19 and J usage is TRBJ2-7, with D maybe TRBD1 (5 bases). The CDR3 runs to 14 residues. Germline values: CDR1 LNHDA, CDR2 SQIVND (reference sequence). The V gene lost 4 bases and the J gene lost 0 bases, with 10 bases spanning the gap. This CDR3 is CASSKTVFSYEQYF. CDR3 nucleotides: TGTGCCAGTAGTAAGACAGTGTTCTCCTACGAGCAGTACTTC.